This T cell receptor beta chain is drawn from a study of response to subunit inactivated influenza vaccine (dated by TCRdb to about 2018). Describing the broader study: Deep quantitative T cell receptor repertoire profiling was used in the study to track responses to a trivalent subunit inactivated influenza vaccine. Broader findings and caveats from the paper: According to the authors, only a limited number of new T cells may be recruited by each seasonal influenza vaccination.

V sheds 1 base and J sheds 5 bases, leaving 16 bases between their ends. The germline V gene gives CDR1 as SGHTA and CDR2 as FQGNSA. The cysteine opens and the phenylalanine closes a CDR3 of 16 amino acids. Only CDR3 DNA remains: 48 bases, in frame from the first base. The method behind the library was RT-PCR. TCRdb shows the sequencer as Illumina HiSeq 2500. The public reads were run again by TCRdb, first through fastp at Q25 and then through MiXCR, and only productive beta chains were kept. Entries that share a CDR3 protein sequence are merged under the most common genes and DNA. The table for this sample lists roughly 700,000 distinct CDR3 sequences; around 16% of them were counted only once. The ten biggest clones cover about 9.9% of the sample. To note about this clonotype: Its antigen remains unidentified. No much larger clone is present one base from it, and per-base qualities are unavailable.

The material sequenced was PBMCs from blood, taken approximately 12 days after vaccination. The rearranged chain carries TRBV7-2 and TRBJ2-3, with TRBD2 perhaps the D gene, on 6 matching bases. This receptor was taken from a man in his fifties or sixties who received an inactivated influenza vaccine. Donor details come from another sample of the same person, matched by shared clones. The CDR3 corresponds to CASSLGRGWWKDTQYF. The base sequence is TGTGCCAGCAGCTTAGGTCGGGGGTGGTGGAAAGATACGCAGTATTTT. The CDR3 plus the reference TRBV7-2 and TRBJ2-3 genes for the other parts give the full variable domain: GAGVSQSPSNKVTEKGKDVELRCDPISGHTALYWYRQSLGQGLEFLIYFQGNSAPDKSGLPSDRFSAERTGGSVSTLTIQRTQQEDSAVYLCASSLGRGWWKDTQYFGPGTRLTVL.